This entry is about one TCR beta chain. Germline lookup yields CDR1 MDHEN and CDR2 SYDVKM. CDR3 length equals 14 residues. Germline trimming cut 5 bases from V and 5 bases from J; bases unmatched to any gene: 7. The run of the v3.0 immunoSEQ assay was at survey level. Roughly 35,000-50,000 T-cell genomes per sample were the sequencing target. The table came from immunoSEQ multiplex PCR; TCRdb's copy has only in-frame clones and leaves some out. This repertoire shows 7,800 or so clones, around 80% found once; its top ten account for more than 15%. Each donor had at least one pre-ART and at least two post-ART PBMC samples. The sample is drawn from a study of long-term antiretroviral therapy in people with HIV. The overall study: Of all samples, the earliest predate the 2015 immediate-ART recommendation by about a decade.

The clonotype comes from a man aged 40-55 years with HIV. Material: unsorted PBMCs, obtained 0.1 years after starting antiretroviral therapy. The rearrangement links TRBV28 to TRBJ1-2, with 8 bases matching TRBD1. The CDR3 loop reads CASSPRTGNYGYTF. The CDR3 DNA reads as TGTGCCAGCAGTCCGCGGACAGGGAATTATGGCTACACCTTC.